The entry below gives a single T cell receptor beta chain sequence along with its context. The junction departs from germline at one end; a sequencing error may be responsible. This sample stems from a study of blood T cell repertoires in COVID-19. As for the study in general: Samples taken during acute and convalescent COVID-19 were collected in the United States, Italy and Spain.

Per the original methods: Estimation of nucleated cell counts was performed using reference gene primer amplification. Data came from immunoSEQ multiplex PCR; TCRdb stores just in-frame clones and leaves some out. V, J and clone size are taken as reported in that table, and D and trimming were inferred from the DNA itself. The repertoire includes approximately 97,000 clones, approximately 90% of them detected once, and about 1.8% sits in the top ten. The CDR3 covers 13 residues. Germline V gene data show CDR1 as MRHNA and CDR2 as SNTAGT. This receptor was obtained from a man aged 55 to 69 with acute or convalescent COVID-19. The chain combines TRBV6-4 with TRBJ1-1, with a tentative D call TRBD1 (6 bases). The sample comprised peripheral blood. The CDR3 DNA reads TGTGCCATCAGTGGACAGACGAACACTGAAGCTTTCTTT. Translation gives CAISGQTNTEAFF.